The clone carrying this T cell receptor beta chain appeared many times. Antigen: not known. These data belong to a study of blood T cells in healthy people across ages. Each donor gave 9.5 to 10 milliliters of peripheral blood. A sample-barcoded 5' primer and a J-beta primer mix were used in a second PCR of roughly 6 to 12 cycles. Each sample provided no less than 2.5 million CDR3-containing paired-end reads. TCRdb reprocessed the 5' RACE reads via MiXCR and lists one record per CDR3 protein. The table includes 800,000 or so distinct CDR3 sequences, about half detected once. Overall study findings and caveats: With naive T cell percentage, TCR beta diversity showed a strong correlation. Because sorting was not performed, PBMCs prevented conclusive naive versus antigen-experienced comparison.

The CDR3 length is 14 residues. V dropped 0 bases and J dropped 0 bases, with 5 bases sitting between them. The V gene's germline CDR1 is LNHNV and CDR2 YYDKDF (reference sequence). This clonotype was sampled from a man older than 75 in good health. This rearrangement joins TRBV15 to TRBJ1-2, with no clear D. The sequenced material came from blood. The CDR3 protein is CATSRDRTNYGYTF. The CDR3 nucleotides are TGTGCCACCAGCAGAGATAGGACTAACTATGGCTACACCTTC.